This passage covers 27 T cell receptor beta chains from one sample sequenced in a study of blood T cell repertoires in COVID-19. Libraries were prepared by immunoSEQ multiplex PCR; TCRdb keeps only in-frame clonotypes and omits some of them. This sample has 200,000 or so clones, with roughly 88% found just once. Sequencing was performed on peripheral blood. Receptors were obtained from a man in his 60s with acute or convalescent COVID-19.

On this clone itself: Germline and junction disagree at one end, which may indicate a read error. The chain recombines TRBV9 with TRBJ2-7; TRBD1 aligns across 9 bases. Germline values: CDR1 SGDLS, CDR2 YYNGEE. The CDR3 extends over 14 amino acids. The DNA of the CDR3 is TGTGCCAGCAGCGCCACTACAGGGGGCGGAGAGCAATACTTC. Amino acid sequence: CASSATTGGGEQYF.

CDR3 coding DNA: TGTGCCAGCACGAGGAGGGAGGCTGGAAACACCATATATTTT. Translating gives CASTRREAGNTIYF. The chain has TRBV9 and TRBJ1-3; D not certain. Germline V lookup: CDR1 SGDLS, CDR2 YYNGEE. Trimming pared 6 bases from V and 2 bases from J, leaving 12 bases between. There are 14 residues in the CDR3.

CDR3 sequence reads: CASHSGRPADTQYF. CDR3 coding DNA: TGTGCCAGTCACAGCGGGAGGCCCGCGGATACGCAGTATTTT. This chain uses TRBV19 with TRBJ2-3; 9 bases are shared with TRBD2. Germline assignment: CDR1 LNHDA and CDR2 SQIVND (reference sequence). The CDR3 runs to 14 residues. V was pared by 8 bases and J by 6 bases, with 9 bases of the junction left unmatched.

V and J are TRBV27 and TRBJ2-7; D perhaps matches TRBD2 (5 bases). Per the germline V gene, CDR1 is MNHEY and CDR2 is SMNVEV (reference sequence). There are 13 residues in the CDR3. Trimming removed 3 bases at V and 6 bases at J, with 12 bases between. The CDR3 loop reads CASSLNFGGEQYF. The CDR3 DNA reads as TGTGCCAGCAGTTTGAACTTCGGAGGCGAGCAGTACTTC.

CDR3 sequence reads: CASSLPGLAGGLQFF. CDR3 DNA sequence: TGTGCCAGCAGTCTCCCGGGACTAGCGGGAGGGCTCCAGTTCTTC. The V and J genes are TRBV28 and TRBJ2-1, with 16 nucleotides matching TRBD2. Germline-derived CDR1 and CDR2 are MDHEN and SYDVKM. The length of the CDR3 is 15 residues. Trimming removed 5 bases from V and 13 bases from J; junction bases left unmatched: 8.

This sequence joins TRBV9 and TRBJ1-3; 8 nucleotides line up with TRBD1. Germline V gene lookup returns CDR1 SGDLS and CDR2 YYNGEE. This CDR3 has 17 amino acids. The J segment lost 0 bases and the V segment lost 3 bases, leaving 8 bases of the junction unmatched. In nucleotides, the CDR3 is TGTGCCAGCAGCGGACAGGGGATCTCTCTCTCTGGAAACACCATATATTTT. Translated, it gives CASSGQGISLSGNTIYF.

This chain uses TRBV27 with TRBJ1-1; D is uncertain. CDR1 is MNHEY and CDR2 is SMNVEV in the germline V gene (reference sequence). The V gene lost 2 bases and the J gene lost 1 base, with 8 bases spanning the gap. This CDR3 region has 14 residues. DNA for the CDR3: TGTGCCAGCAGTTTAGAGGGAAGGAACACTGAAGCTTTCTTT. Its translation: CASSLEGRNTEAFF.

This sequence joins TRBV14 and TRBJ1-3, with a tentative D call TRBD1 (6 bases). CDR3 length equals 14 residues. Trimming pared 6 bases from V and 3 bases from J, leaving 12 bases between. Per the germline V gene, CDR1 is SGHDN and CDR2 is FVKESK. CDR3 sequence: CASSGQKVGNTIYF. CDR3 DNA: TGTGCCAGCAGTGGACAGAAGGTTGGAAACACCATATATTTT.

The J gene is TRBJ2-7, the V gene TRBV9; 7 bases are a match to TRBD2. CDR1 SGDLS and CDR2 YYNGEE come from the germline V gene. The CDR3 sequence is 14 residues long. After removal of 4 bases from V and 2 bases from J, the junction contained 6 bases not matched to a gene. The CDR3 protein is CASSSTSAPYEQYF. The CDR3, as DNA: TGTGCCAGCAGCTCCACTAGCGCACCCTACGAGCAGTACTTC.

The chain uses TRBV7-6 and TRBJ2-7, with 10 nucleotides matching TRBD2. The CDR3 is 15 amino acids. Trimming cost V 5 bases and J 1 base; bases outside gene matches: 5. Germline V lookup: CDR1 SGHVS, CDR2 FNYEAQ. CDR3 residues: CASSIGTSVSYEQYF. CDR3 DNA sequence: TGTGCCAGCAGCATTGGGACTAGCGTGTCCTACGAGCAGTACTTC.

The CDR3 bases are TGTGCCAGCAGTGAAGACTCGGACGGGGGGAGCTCCTACGAGCAGTACTTC. Encoded protein: CASSEDSDGGSSYEQYF. V is TRBV6-1 and J is TRBJ2-7, with TRBD2 matching 7 bases. Germline V gene lookup returns CDR1 MNHNS and CDR2 SASEGT. The J segment lost 0 bases and the V segment lost 1 base, leaving 9 bases of the junction unmatched. CDR3 size: 17 residues.

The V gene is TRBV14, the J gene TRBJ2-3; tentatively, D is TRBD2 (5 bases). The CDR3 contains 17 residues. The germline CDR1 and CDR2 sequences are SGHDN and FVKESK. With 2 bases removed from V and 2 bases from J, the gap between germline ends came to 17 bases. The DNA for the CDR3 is TGTGCCAGCAGCCAACTCCTGGGGAGAGGGAACACAGATACGCAGTATTTT. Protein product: CASSQLLGRGNTDTQYF.

This chain's CDR3 is CASSSTGPNTEAFF. The DNA for the CDR3 is TGTGCCAGCAGTTCGACAGGGCCGAACACTGAAGCTTTCTTT. This chain connects TRBV28 to TRBJ1-1; 7 nucleotides agree with TRBD1. After removal of 4 bases from V and 1 base from J, the junction contained 3 bases not matched to a gene. The V gene's germline CDR1 is MDHEN and CDR2 SYDVKM. This CDR3 is 14 amino acids long.

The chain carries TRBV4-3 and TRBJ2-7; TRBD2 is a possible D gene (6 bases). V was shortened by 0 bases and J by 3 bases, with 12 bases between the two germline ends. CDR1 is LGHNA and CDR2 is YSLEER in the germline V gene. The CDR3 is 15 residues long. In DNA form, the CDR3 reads TGCGCCAGCAGCCAAGAAAAGCGGAGGGACTACGAGCAGTACTTC. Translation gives CASSQEKRRDYEQYF.

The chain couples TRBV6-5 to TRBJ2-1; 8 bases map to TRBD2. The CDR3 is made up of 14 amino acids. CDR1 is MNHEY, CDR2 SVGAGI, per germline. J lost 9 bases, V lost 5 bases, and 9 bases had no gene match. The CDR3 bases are TGTGCCAGCAGTCGTCCCGGGACTAGTGGTGAGCAGTTCTTC. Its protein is CASSRPGTSGEQFF.

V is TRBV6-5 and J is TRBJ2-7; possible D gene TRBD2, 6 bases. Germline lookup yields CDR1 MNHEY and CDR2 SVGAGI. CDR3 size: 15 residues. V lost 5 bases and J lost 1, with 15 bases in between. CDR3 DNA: TGTGCCAGCAGTACCCCGAAGCGGGCTTCCTACGAGCAGTACTTC. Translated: CASSTPKRASYEQYF.

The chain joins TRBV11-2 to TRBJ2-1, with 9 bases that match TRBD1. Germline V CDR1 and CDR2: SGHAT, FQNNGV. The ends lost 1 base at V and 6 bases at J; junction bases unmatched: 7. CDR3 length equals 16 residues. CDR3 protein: CASSLAPGQGGNEQFF. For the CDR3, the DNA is TGTGCCAGCAGCTTAGCTCCGGGACAGGGCGGCAATGAGCAGTTCTTC.

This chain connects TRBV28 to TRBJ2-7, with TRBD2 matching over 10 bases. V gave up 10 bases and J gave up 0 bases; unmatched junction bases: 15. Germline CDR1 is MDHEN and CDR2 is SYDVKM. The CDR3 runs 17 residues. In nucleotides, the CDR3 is TGTGCCACCCTAGTCCCACTAGCGGGGTCTCCCTCCTACGAGCAGTACTTC. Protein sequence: CATLVPLAGSPSYEQYF.

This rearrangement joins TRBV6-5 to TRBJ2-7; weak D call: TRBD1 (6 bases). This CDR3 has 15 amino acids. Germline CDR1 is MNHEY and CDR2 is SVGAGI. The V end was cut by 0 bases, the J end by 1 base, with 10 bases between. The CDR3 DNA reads TGTGCCAGCAGTTACTCCACAGGGAAGTCCTACGAGCAGTACTTC. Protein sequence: CASSYSTGKSYEQYF.

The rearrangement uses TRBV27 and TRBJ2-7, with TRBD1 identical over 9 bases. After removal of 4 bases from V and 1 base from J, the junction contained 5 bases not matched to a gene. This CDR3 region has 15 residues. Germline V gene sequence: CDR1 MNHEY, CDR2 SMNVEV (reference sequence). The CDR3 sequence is CASSSHGTGSYEQYF. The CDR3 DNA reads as TGTGCCAGCAGTTCCCACGGGACAGGGTCCTACGAGCAGTACTTC.

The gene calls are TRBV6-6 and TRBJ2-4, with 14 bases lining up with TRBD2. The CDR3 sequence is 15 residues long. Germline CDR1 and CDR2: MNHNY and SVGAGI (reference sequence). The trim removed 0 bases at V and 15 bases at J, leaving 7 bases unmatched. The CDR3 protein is CASSYSGTSGSPGYF. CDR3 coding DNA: TGTGCCAGCAGTTACTCGGGGACTAGCGGGAGCCCAGGGTACTTC.

CDR3 bases: TGTGCCAGCAACCCCAGGGAGGGGACTGAAGCTTTCTTT. Translation: CASNPREGTEAFF. The genes are TRBV27 and TRBJ1-1, with TRBD1 as a possible D gene (5 bases). The CDR3 runs to 13 residues. CDR1 and CDR2 from the germline V gene are MNHEY and SMNVEV (reference sequence). Trimming cost V 7 bases and J 5 bases, with 14 bases left between them.

The CDR3 loop reads CASGLTSGTNTGELFF. The CDR3 nucleotides are TGTGCTAGTGGTTTGACTAGCGGGACGAACACCGGGGAGCTGTTTTTT. This chain uses TRBV12-5 with TRBJ2-2; 10 bases are a match to TRBD2. V lost 2 bases and J lost 0; bases outside the gene matches: 0. Germline V gene lookup returns CDR1 LGHNT and CDR2 FRNRAP. The CDR3 totals 16 residues.

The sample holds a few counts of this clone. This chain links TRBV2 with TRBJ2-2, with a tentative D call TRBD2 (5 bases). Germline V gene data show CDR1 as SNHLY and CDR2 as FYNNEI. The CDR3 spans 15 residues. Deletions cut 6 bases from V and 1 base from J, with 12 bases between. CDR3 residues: CASSGGLGNTGELFF. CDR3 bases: TGTGCCAGCAGCGGCGGACTGGGGAACACCGGGGAGCTGTTTTTT.

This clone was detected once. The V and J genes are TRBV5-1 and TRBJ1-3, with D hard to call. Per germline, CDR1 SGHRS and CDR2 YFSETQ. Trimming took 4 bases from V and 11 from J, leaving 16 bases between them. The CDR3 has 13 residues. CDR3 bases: TGCGCCAGCAGCCCGTCTAATTCGGGAGCCATATATTTT. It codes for CASSPSNSGAIYF.

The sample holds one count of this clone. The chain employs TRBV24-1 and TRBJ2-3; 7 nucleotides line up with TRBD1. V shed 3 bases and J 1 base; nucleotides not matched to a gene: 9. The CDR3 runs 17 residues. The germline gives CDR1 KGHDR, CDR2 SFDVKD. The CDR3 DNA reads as TGTGCCACCAGTGATAGTGTAGAGGGGGCGGGCACAGATACGCAGTATTTT. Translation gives CATSDSVEGAGTDTQYF.

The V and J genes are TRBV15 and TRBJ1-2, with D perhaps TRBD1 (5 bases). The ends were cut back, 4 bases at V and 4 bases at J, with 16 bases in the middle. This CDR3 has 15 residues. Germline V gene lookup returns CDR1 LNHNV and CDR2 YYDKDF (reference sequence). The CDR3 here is CATSTNPGTAYGYTF. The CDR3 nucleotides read TGTGCCACCAGCACGAACCCCGGGACTGCCTATGGCTACACCTTC.